Listed below are T cell receptor beta chains from one sample, sequenced in a study of Graves' ophthalmopathy and Graves' hyperthyroidism. MiXCR was run by TCRdb on the multiplex PCR reads, yielding one entry per CDR3 protein. Of 150,000 to 200,000 distinct CDR3 sequences listed, around two fifths are singletons. Sequences were obtained from peripheral blood. These receptors were taken from a woman in her thirties or forties with Graves' ophthalmopathy. The CDR3 runs from the conserved cysteine through the conserved F or W. Fields, in order: clone size, V gene, D gene, J gene, CDR3 DNA, CDR3 protein. The D gene is left open where the match is weak. The listing skips clone size in some rows; elsewhere it reads once, few, many or a size class.

>.|TRBV25-1|.|TRBJ1-6
TGTGCCAGCAGTGAAACTACAGGGCACAATTCACCCCTCCACTTT
CASSETTGHNSPLHF
>many|TRBV28|.|TRBJ1-2
TGTGTCAGCAGTTGGGTCACCTATGGCTACACCTTC
CVSSWVTYGYTF
>few|TRBV6-5|TRBD1|TRBJ1-2
TGTGCCAGCAGTTACTCGGGACAGGGAGGCTATGGCTACACCTTC
CASSYSGQGGYGYTF
>.|TRBV7-8|TRBD2|TRBJ2-5
TGTGCCAGCAGCTTAGGATCTGGGGGGGGAGTAGGTGAGACCCAGTACTTC
CASSLGSGGGVGETQYF
>many|TRBV11-2|TRBD1|TRBJ1-2
TGTGCCAGCAGCTTTAGGCTGACAGGGGGCGGTGGCTACACCTTC
CASSFRLTGGGGYTF
>many|TRBV25-1|TRBD1|TRBJ2-5
TGTGCCAGCAGTGACCCGGGACAGGGACGGCAGACCCAGTACTTC
CASSDPGQGRQTQYF
>.|TRBV7-2|.|TRBJ1-6
TGTGCCAGCAGCTTAGACAGTCGCTCACCCCTCCACTTT
CASSLDSRSPLHF
>many|TRBV20-1|TRBD1|TRBJ2-7
TGCAGTGCTAGGGCCGGGACAGGGGGGGGCGAGCAGTACTTC
CSARAGTGGGEQYF
>.|TRBV12-3/TRBV12-4|.|TRBJ1-1
TGTGCCAGCAGTTTACCCCTCCTGGACGGCAGTGAAGCTTTCTTT
CASSLPLLDGSEAFF
>many|TRBV30|.|TRBJ1-2
TGTGCCTGGAGCACACTGACGTCTAACTATGGCTACACCTTC
CAWSTLTSNYGYTF
>many|TRBV19|TRBD1|TRBJ2-7
TGTGCCAGTAGTTTCAAGACAGGGGGTCACTCCTACGAGCAGTACTTC
CASSFKTGGHSYEQYF
>many|TRBV20-1|TRBD1|TRBJ1-6
TGCAGTGCTCGGGACAGGGTACATTCACCCCTCCACTTT
CSARDRVHSPLHF
>many|TRBV7-2|.|TRBJ1-1
TGTGCCAGCAGCCCCGGGCCTAGGAACACTGAAGCTTTCTTT
CASSPGPRNTEAFF
>.|TRBV7-3|.|TRBJ2-2
TGTGCCAGCAGCTCCCTGGCGAACACCGGGGAGCTGTTTTTT
CASSSLANTGELFF
>.|TRBV6-1|TRBD1|TRBJ2-5
TGTGCCAGCAGCGCAAGGACAGGATTACAAGAGACCCAGTACTTC
CASSARTGLQETQYF
>many|TRBV6-6|.|TRBJ1-6
TGTGCCAGCAGATCCTTAGCTGGGGGGCCATGGGTCGGATCACCCCTCCACTTT
CASRSLAGGPWVGSPLHF
>.|TRBV10-1|.|TRBJ2-5
TGCGCCAGCAGTGAGTCTAGAAGCATCCAAGAGACCCAGTACTTC
CASSESRSIQETQYF
>few|TRBV6-1|TRBD1|TRBJ2-7
TGTGCCAGCAGACAGGGGGATCTCTCCTACGAGCAGTACTTC
CASRQGDLSYEQYF
>many|TRBV6-7|.|TRBJ1-5
TGTGCCAGCAGTTCCACCCGTCTTGGCGGTCAGCCCCAGCATTTT
CASSSTRLGGQPQHF
>.|TRBV2|TRBD1|TRBJ2-5
TGTGCCAGCACCGAAGGACAGGGGCCGCAAGAGACCCAGTACTTC
CASTEGQGPQETQYF
>once|TRBV29-1|.|TRBJ1-2
TGCAGCGTTGCCTCTAACTATGGCTACACCTTC
CSVASNYGYTF
>many|TRBV24-1|TRBD1|TRBJ1-2
TGTGCCACCAGTGACCCAGACAGGGGCTATGGCTACACCTTC
CATSDPDRGYGYTF
>.|TRBV6-2/TRBV6-3|.|TRBJ1-1
TGTGCCAGCAGTTACGTCAAGGGACTCGGAACTGAAGCTTTCTTT
CASSYVKGLGTEAFF
>many|TRBV24-1|TRBD1|TRBJ2-7
TGTGCCACCAGCGCGGGACAGGGGGCGGGCGAGCAGTACTTC
CATSAGQGAGEQYF
>.|TRBV12-3/TRBV12-4|.|TRBJ2-7
TGTGCCAGCAGTTTTAGTAAGGATTTGGTGTCAGAGCAGTACTTC
CASSFSKDLVSEQYF
>many|TRBV6-5|.|TRBJ1-1
TGTGCCAGCATCCCATCCCAGGCGGCCACTGAAGCTTTCTTT
CASIPSQAATEAFF
>.|TRBV15|TRBD1|TRBJ1-5
TGTGCCACCAGGGGGGACAGGGTTCAATACAATCAGCCCCAGCATTTT
CATRGDRVQYNQPQHF
>.|TRBV7-2|TRBD1|TRBJ1-2
TGTGCCAGCAGCCCACAGGGGATGGGAGGCTACACCTTC
CASSPQGMGGYTF
>many|TRBV6-5|TRBD1|TRBJ2-7
TGTGCCAGCAGTCCCAGGGGGACAGGGGGACTCGAGCAGTACTTC
CASSPRGTGGLEQYF
>.|TRBV6-2/TRBV6-3|TRBD1|TRBJ1-1
TGTGCCAGCACCGGGACAGGGGCTGAAGCTTTCTTT
CASTGTGAEAFF
>few|TRBV15|.|TRBJ2-5
TGTGCCACCAGCAGAGATCTAGGAGAGACCCAGTACTTC
CATSRDLGETQYF
>few|TRBV6-2/TRBV6-3|TRBD2|TRBJ2-7
TGTGCCAGCAGTACAATAGCGGGAGACTACGAGCAGTACTTC
CASSTIAGDYEQYF
>.|TRBV7-2|TRBD2|TRBJ2-5
TGTGCCAGCAGCTTACGATCCGGGACTAGCGGAGCCACCCAGTACTTC
CASSLRSGTSGATQYF
>.|TRBV11-2|.|TRBJ1-5
TGTGCCAGCAGCTTAGACCCTGGACATGATCAGCCCCAGCATTTT
CASSLDPGHDQPQHF
>many|TRBV7-3|.|TRBJ1-1
TGTGCCAGCAGCGACAGTGATTTGGCTGAAGCTTTCTTT
CASSDSDLAEAFF
>many|TRBV12-3/TRBV12-4|.|TRBJ2-2
TGTGCCAGCAGTTCACCGGGACAAATCACCGGGGAGCTGTTTTTT
CASSSPGQITGELFF
>few|TRBV10-3|.|TRBJ2-7
TGTGCCATCAGTGAGCTCCGGGAGCAGTACTTC
CAISELREQYF
>.|TRBV6-5|TRBD2|TRBJ2-5
TGTGCCAGCAGTTTCTCAGCGGGAGTGGAGACCCAGTACTTC
CASSFSAGVETQYF
>many|TRBV29-1|TRBD2|TRBJ2-7
TGCAGCGTTGAAGTAGCGGGAGGCTACGAGCAGTACTTC
CSVEVAGGYEQYF
>many|TRBV24-1|.|TRBJ2-7
TGTGCCACCCGACCCTACGAGCAGTACTTC
CATRPYEQYF
>once|TRBV24-1|TRBD1|TRBJ1-1
TGTGCCACCAGTGATTCGGGACAGGGGAGAGGGTACACTGAAGCTTTCTTT
CATSDSGQGRGYTEAFF
>many|TRBV6-2/TRBV6-3|.|TRBJ2-7
TGTGCCAGCGTCAGGAACCCCTACGAGCAGTACTTC
CASVRNPYEQYF